These 21 T cell receptor beta chains were sequenced from one sample in a study of shared clonotypes between healthy human individuals. Clones were read by immunoSEQ multiplex PCR, and TCRdb kept only the in-frame ones, dropping some. The sample has around 750,000 clones, over 65% seen once. What was sequenced was memory CD4+ T cells sorted from blood. Subset meaning: CD45RA-negative fraction. These receptor sequences come from a woman in her 30s in good health.

This clone was observed a few times. The chain uses TRBV6-1 and TRBJ2-2; TRBD1 is a possible D gene (5 bases). This CDR3 is 14 amino acids long. Germline V gene data show CDR1 as MNHNS and CDR2 as SASEGT. V lost 7 bases, J lost 9 bases, and 18 bases lay in between. In DNA, the CDR3 is TGTGCCAGCATCGGGTGGACACTCGGGCGGGAGCTGTTTTTT. Translation gives CASIGWTLGRELFF.

This clone was picked up one time. The chain uses TRBV5-1 and TRBJ1-4; no firm D call. Trimming removed 1 base at V and 0 bases at J, with 10 bases between. In germline, CDR1 is SGHRS, CDR2 YFSETQ. The CDR3 has 16 residues. In DNA, the CDR3 is TGCGCCAGCAGCTTGAACTCAGGTTCAACTAATGAAAAACTGTTTTTT. Amino acid sequence: CASSLNSGSTNEKLFF. Combining the CDR3 with reference TRBV5-1 and TRBJ1-4 gives the whole variable domain KAGVTQTPRYLIKTRGQQVTLSCSPISGHRSVSWYQQTPGQGLQFLFEYFSETQRNKGNFPGRFSGRQFSNSRSEMNVSTLELGDSALYLCASSLNSGSTNEKLFFGSGTQLSVL.

The rearrangement uses TRBV5-1 and TRBJ2-1, with 13 bases matching TRBD2. CDR3 length equals 15 residues. Losses at the gene ends were 5 bases for V and 10 bases for J; bases not matched to a gene: 9. The germline V gene has CDR1 SGHRS and CDR2 YFSETQ. The CDR3 DNA reads as TGCGCCAGCAGGGCCGGGACTAGCGGGATAGGGGAGCAGTTCTTC. Residues: CASRAGTSGIGEQFF.

This chain links TRBV6-5 with TRBJ1-2; 8 bases align to TRBD1. Germline lookup yields CDR1 MNHEY and CDR2 SVGAGI. V shed 2 bases, J shed 4 bases, and the junction held 3 bases outside the gene matches. The CDR3 loop spans 14 amino acids. CDR3 sequence (DNA): TGTGCCAGCAGTTACGCTACAGGGGGCTATGGCTACACCTTC. It specifies CASSYATGGYGYTF.

The chain has TRBV28 and TRBJ2-3; the D gene is possibly TRBD2 (5 bases). Germline V gene data show CDR1 as MDHEN and CDR2 as SYDVKM. The CDR3 spans 17 residues. Trimming removed 3 bases from V and 1 base from J, with 17 bases in between. Here the CDR3 reads CASSLIQRTPGTDTQYF. The CDR3 DNA reads TGTGCCAGCAGTTTGATCCAGCGGACCCCAGGCACAGATACGCAGTATTTT.

The chain has TRBV5-5 and TRBJ2-3; D call uncertain. V gave up 5 bases and J gave up 2 bases, with 9 bases separating them. Germline values: CDR1 SGHKS, CDR2 YYEKEE (reference sequence). CDR3 length: 13 residues. In DNA, the CDR3 is TGTGCCAGCAGTTATATTAACACAGATACGCAGTATTTT. Protein sequence: CASSYINTDTQYF.

The chain couples TRBV5-6 to TRBJ1-4; the D gene is possibly TRBD1 (5 bases). Per germline, CDR1 SGHDT and CDR2 YYEEEE. Trimming removed 1 base at V and 4 bases at J, with 8 bases between. This CDR3 spans 14 amino acids. The CDR3 nucleotides are TGTGCCAGCAGCTTGAGACAGAGTAATGAAAAACTGTTTTTT. It is translated as CASSLRQSNEKLFF.

V usage is TRBV19 and J usage is TRBJ2-1; 7 nucleotides line up with TRBD2. There are 13 residues in the CDR3. Germline trimming cut 6 bases from V and 8 bases from J; bases unmatched to any gene: 7. Germline lookup yields CDR1 LNHDA and CDR2 SQIVND (reference sequence). The CDR3 DNA is TGTGCCAGTAGCTTTCTAGCGGTATATGAGCAGTTCTTC. Translating gives CASSFLAVYEQFF.

The chain carries TRBV4-1 and TRBJ2-1; D possibly corresponds to TRBD2 (7 bases). CDR1 MGHRA and CDR2 YSYEKL come from the germline V gene. CDR3 size: 18 residues. Trimming removed 1 base at V and 5 bases at J, with 21 bases between. The CDR3 region has the DNA TGCGCCAGCAGCCAAGCTGTAGCGGGTGGGGGCCGGAACAATGAGCAGTTCTTC. Its translation: CASSQAVAGGGRNNEQFF.

V gene TRBV19 combines with J gene TRBJ2-3, with a tentative D call TRBD1 (7 bases). CDR3 length equals 16 residues. V was pared by 7 bases and J by 1 base, with 18 bases between. Germline CDR1 and CDR2: LNHDA and SQIVND (reference sequence). CDR3 in amino acids: CASTTSGGIRTDTQYF. As DNA, the CDR3 is TGTGCCAGTACCACATCAGGGGGGATACGCACAGATACGCAGTATTTT.

J is TRBJ2-3 and V is TRBV2; D ambiguous. Looked up from germline, CDR1 is SNHLY and CDR2 is FYNNEI. V gave up 7 bases and J gave up 4 bases, with 12 bases separating them. The CDR3 has 13 amino acids. CDR3 region: CASTGVGADTQYF. CDR3 nucleotide sequence: TGTGCCAGCACGGGCGTTGGGGCAGATACGCAGTATTTT.

The chain is built from TRBV11-2 and TRBJ1-5, with D hard to call. The germline V and J ends were trimmed by 1 base and 10 bases, with 5 bases remaining between them. Germline CDR1 is SGHAT and CDR2 is FQNNGV. The CDR3 has 11 residues. Here the CDR3 reads CASSLVSPQHF. CDR3 sequence (DNA): TGTGCCAGCAGCTTAGTATCCCCCCAGCATTTT.

The V call is TRBV19, the J call TRBJ2-3, with 9 nucleotides matching TRBD2. The length of the CDR3 is 16 residues. Germline V gene sequence: CDR1 LNHDA, CDR2 SQIVND (reference sequence). The V gene end was trimmed by 3 bases and the J gene end by 7 bases; junction bases not matched to a gene: 11. The CDR3 DNA reads TGTGCCAGTAGTATTCGAAGGACTAGCGCTTCAAATACGCAGTATTTT. Residues: CASSIRRTSASNTQYF.

A note on this clone: This specimen includes other DNA sequences encoding the same CDR3. This chain uses TRBV19 with TRBJ2-5; 8 nucleotides line up with TRBD1. With V trimmed by 1 base and J by 5 bases, 0 bases remained unmatched. This CDR3 contains 13 residues. Germline CDR1 LNHDA, CDR2 SQIVND (reference sequence). The chain's CDR3 is CASSIGQGETQYF. The CDR3 DNA reads TGTGCCAGTAGTATAGGACAGGGGGAGACCCAGTACTTC.

The chain couples TRBV27 to TRBJ2-1; 7 bases match TRBD2. The J segment lost 0 bases and the V segment lost 6 bases, leaving 5 bases of the junction unmatched. Germline CDR1 and CDR2: MNHEY and SMNVEV (reference sequence). The CDR3 spans 15 residues. The CDR3 region is CASRVGGSSYNEQFF. DNA of the CDR3: TGTGCCAGCAGGGTGGGCGGGAGCTCCTACAATGAGCAGTTCTTC.

The chain carries TRBV5-1 and TRBJ2-7; 8 nucleotides align to TRBD1. The junction had 12 bases not matched to a gene; V was cut back by 4 bases and J by 9 bases. The CDR3 has 14 residues. Germline CDR1 SGHRS, CDR2 YFSETQ. CDR3 region: CASSGGQGAWGQYF. DNA for the CDR3: TGCGCCAGCAGCGGCGGGCAGGGGGCGTGGGGGCAGTACTTC.

This clone has ten or more counts. The chain combines TRBV10-1 with TRBJ2-5; no reliable D call. Germline-derived CDR1 and CDR2 are WNHNN and SYGVQD (reference sequence). The CDR3 totals 14 residues. Trimming stripped 4 bases from V and 7 bases from J, with 16 bases between. The CDR3 is CASSGSLEAGTQYF. The CDR3 coding sequence is TGCGCCAGCAGTGGGTCTCTTGAGGCTGGGACCCAGTACTTC.

The chain uses TRBV27 and TRBJ2-1; D may be TRBD2 (6 bases). CDR1 and CDR2 (germline): MNHEY, SMNVEV (reference sequence). Trimming stripped 4 bases from V and 1 base from J, with 14 bases between. This CDR3 is built from 16 residues. The CDR3 nucleotides are TGTGCCAGCAGTTGGGGAGCGGGTGGTTCCTACAATGAGCAGTTCTTC. This codes for CASSWGAGGSYNEQFF.

This clone was seen only once. The gene calls are TRBV18 and TRBJ2-7; the D is unclear. Between the trimmed V and J ends, which lost 3 bases and 4 bases, there was a span of 10 bases. The CDR3 has 13 amino acids. CDR1 and CDR2 from the germline V gene are KGHSH and LQKENI. The CDR3 nucleotides are TGTGCCAGCTCACCCTCCTATGAATACGAGCAGTACTTC. The encoded protein is CASSPSYEYEQYF.

This chain joins TRBV2 and TRBJ1-2; TRBD1 matches 7 bases. V lost 5 bases and J lost 8; bases outside the gene matches: 5. Per germline, CDR1 SNHLY and CDR2 FYNNEI. This CDR3 comprises 12 residues. The CDR3 loop is CASSYRGSGYTF. The DNA for the CDR3 is TGTGCCAGCAGTTACAGGGGAAGCGGCTACACCTTC. Combining the CDR3 with reference TRBV2 and TRBJ1-2 gives the whole variable domain EPEVTQTPSHQVTQMGQEVILRCVPISNHLYFYWYRQILGQKVEFLVSFYNNEISEKSEIFDDQFSVERPDGSNFTLKIRSTKLEDSAMYFCASSYRGSGYTFGSGTRLTVV.

In DNA, the CDR3 is TGTGCCACCCTTGGGACAGTGTATGGCTACACCTTC. Protein product: CATLGTVYGYTF. J is TRBJ1-2 and V is TRBV28, with 7 positions matching TRBD1. There are 12 residues in the CDR3. The ends lost 10 bases at V and 5 bases at J; junction bases unmatched: 7. In germline, CDR1 is MDHEN, CDR2 SYDVKM.